This entry lists 12 T cell receptor beta chains sequenced from one sample in a study of T cell repertoires in cytomegalovirus infection. TCRdb re-called the reads through MiXCR, storing one row per CDR3 protein. This sample has approximately 500,000 distinct CDR3 sequences, with less than 30% found just once. The specimen was PBMCs. These receptors were obtained from a human donor in good health (CMV status not recorded). Some clones in this sample may be carry-over from other donors' samples.

This chain connects TRBV12-3 or TRBV12-4 to TRBJ2-1; D is possibly TRBD2 (6 bases). This CDR3 is 15 amino acids long. The germline V and J ends were trimmed by 6 bases and 5 bases, with 17 bases remaining between them. The CDR3 DNA follows: TGTGCCAGCAGCTTAAGCGGAGGGCATGACAATGAGCAGTTCTTC. It encodes CASSLSGGHDNEQFF.

This clonotype occurred many times. A read error may account for a junction end that differs from germline. The chain links TRBV7-2 to TRBJ2-7; 8 bases align to TRBD2. The length of the CDR3 is 14 residues. Per germline, CDR1 SGHTA and CDR2 FQGNSA. The CDR3 spells CASSPQRSSGAGVF. The CDR3 nucleotides are TGTGCCAGCAGCCCCCAGAGGTCTAGCGGAGCGGGGGTCTTC.

V is TRBV6-5 and J is TRBJ2-6, with 7 bases aligning to TRBD1. V lost 10 bases and J lost 6; bases outside the gene matches: 6. Germline V gives CDR1 MNHEY, CDR2 SVGAGI. The CDR3 runs to 13 residues. The CDR3 is CATRGSEANVLTF. Written as DNA, the CDR3 is TGTGCCACCAGGGGGTCGGAGGCCAACGTCCTGACTTTC.

This clonotype appeared a few times. The V and J genes are TRBV20-1 and TRBJ2-3, with 8 bases identical to TRBD2. V was clipped by 6 bases and J by 0 bases; unmatched bases: 11. This CDR3 is built from 16 residues. Looked up from germline, CDR1 is DFQATT and CDR2 is SNEGSKA (reference sequence). The CDR3 DNA follows: TGCAGTGCCCATCGTGGACTAGCAGCTAGCACAGATACGCAGTATTTT. Translated, it gives CSAHRGLAASTDTQYF.

This clonotype has a handful of counts. The V call is TRBV6-7, the J call TRBJ2-1; D unresolved. TRBV6-7 belongs to the ORF category, with a function that is uncertain. The CDR3 loop spans 16 amino acids. The V end lost 0 bases, the J end lost 5 bases, and 14 bases lay between the germline ends. This CDR3 is CASSYSNPRVNNEQFF. The CDR3 coding sequence is TGTGCCAGCAGTTACTCGAACCCCCGAGTCAACAATGAGCAGTTCTTC.

This clonotype was seen a handful of times. V and J are TRBV24-1 and TRBJ2-5, with unresolved D. This CDR3 has 13 amino acids. Trimming pared 4 bases from V and 3 bases from J, leaving 8 bases between. Germline V CDR1 and CDR2: KGHDR, SFDVKD. This chain's CDR3 is CATSDTDKETQYF. In DNA form, the CDR3 reads TGTGCCACCAGTGACACCGATAAAGAGACCCAGTACTTC.

This chain uses TRBV10-2 with TRBJ2-2, with D possibly being TRBD1 (6 bases). Trimming cost V 3 bases and J 12 bases, with 20 bases left between them. Looked up from germline, CDR1 is WSHSY and CDR2 is SAAADI. The CDR3 covers 15 residues. CDR3 in DNA: TGCGCCAGCAGTGACTCGGACAGTCAAAGTTTAAAGCTGTTTTTT. Protein product: CASSDSDSQSLKLFF.

The table lists this clonotype with many counts. The chain has TRBV7-8 and TRBJ2-5, with TRBD2 identical over 10 bases. This CDR3 has 17 residues. CDR1 and CDR2 (germline): SGHVS, FQNEAQ. The junction had 14 bases not matched to a gene; V was cut back by 6 bases and J by 4 bases. CDR3 amino acids: CASRFGRAGGHRETQYF. The CDR3 coding sequence is TGTGCCAGCAGATTCGGGCGAGCGGGAGGGCACCGAGAGACCCAGTACTTC.

As concerns this clonotype: With a much larger clone just one base away, this may be a read error. CDR3 in amino acids: CASSLGPSTGELFF. The CDR3 bases are TGTGCCAGCAGCTTAGGACCGAGCACCGGGGAGCTGTTTTTT. J is TRBJ2-2 and V is TRBV11-3; the D is unclear. V lost 1 base to trimming and J lost 4 bases, with 7 bases between them. The germline V gene has CDR1 SGHNT and CDR2 YENEEA. The CDR3 spans 14 residues.

The chain recombines TRBV6-5 with TRBJ1-3, with a tentative D call TRBD1 (5 bases). The CDR3 loop spans 16 amino acids. Deletions cut 0 bases from V and 0 bases from J, with 9 bases between. Germline loops: CDR1 MNHEY, CDR2 SVGAGI. The CDR3 region is CASSYSLGGSGNTIYF. For the CDR3, the DNA is TGTGCCAGCAGTTACTCCTTGGGGGGCTCTGGAAACACCATATATTTT.

The chain is built from TRBV30 and TRBJ2-1, with unresolved D. In germline, CDR1 is GTSNPN, CDR2 SVGIG (reference sequence). Trimming removed 0 bases from V and 5 bases from J, with 11 bases in between. CDR3 length: 14 residues. The chain's CDR3 is CAWSVILLDNEQFF. In nucleotides, the CDR3 is TGTGCCTGGAGTGTAATTCTTCTCGACAATGAGCAGTTCTTC.

V is TRBV12-3 or TRBV12-4 and J is TRBJ1-2, with 11 bases identical to TRBD1. CDR3 length: 13 residues. Losses at the gene ends were 6 bases for V and 8 bases for J; bases not matched to a gene: 5. CDR3 DNA: TGTGCCAGCAGCCGGGACAGGGGGGAAGGCTACACCTTC. Translating it yields CASSRDRGEGYTF.